The 5 T cell receptor beta chains presented below share a single source sample, sequenced in a study of T cells after yellow fever vaccination. Each CDR3 protein is one row after TCRdb ran MiXCR on the 5' RACE reads. The sample shows 70,000 or so distinct CDR3 sequences, 4.5% to 7.5% of them seen only once. Here the sequenced sample was CD4+ T cells sorted from PBMCs, taken more than 13 days after the first yellow fever vaccination. The receptors shown here come from a man aged 18 to 30 who received the YFV17D yellow fever vaccine.

The sample holds many counts of this clonotype. This chain uses TRBV27 with TRBJ2-5, with 7 bases lining up with TRBD1. This CDR3 has 13 amino acids. CDR1 is MNHEY, CDR2 SMNVEV, per germline (reference sequence). V dropped 5 bases and J dropped 5; count of bases not matched to a gene: 5. The CDR3 loop reads CASSLTGLETQYF. The DNA for the CDR3 is TGTGCCAGCAGTCTGACAGGGTTGGAGACCCAGTACTTC.

This clonotype was counted many times. This chain uses TRBV5-1 with TRBJ2-3, with 8 positions matching TRBD1. V gave up 1 base and J gave up 6 bases; unmatched junction bases: 4. The germline gives CDR1 SGHRS, CDR2 YFSETQ. This CDR3 spans 14 amino acids. The CDR3: CASSLQGAGDTQYF. For the CDR3, the DNA is TGCGCCAGCAGCTTGCAGGGGGCGGGGGATACGCAGTATTTT. Full variable domain (remainder filled in from reference TRBV5-1 and TRBJ2-3): KAGVTQTPRYLIKTRGQQVTLSCSPISGHRSVSWYQQTPGQGLQFLFEYFSETQRNKGNFPGRFSGRQFSNSRSEMNVSTLELGDSALYLCASSLQGAGDTQYFGPGTRLTVL.

Turning to this clonotype: A much larger clonotype is one base distant, so this may be a read error. The chain has TRBV7-9 and TRBJ1-1; perhaps TRBD1 as D (5 bases). V lost 3 bases and J 11 bases, leaving 16 bases between the germline ends. Germline V lookup: CDR1 SEHNR, CDR2 FQNEAQ (reference sequence). This CDR3 spans 13 amino acids. The CDR3 DNA sequence: TGTGCCAGCAGCTTTTATTTAAGGGGTGACGCTTTCTTT. Translation gives CASSFYLRGDAFF. Looking up the rest from reference TRBV7-9 and TRBJ1-1 gives the full variable domain: DTGVSQNPRHKITKRGQNVTFRCDPISEHNRLYWYRQTLGQGPEFLTYFQNEAQLEKSRLLSDRFSAERPKGSFSTLEIQRTEQGDSAMYLCASSFYLRGDAFFGQGTRLTVV.

The table lists this clonotype with many counts. This chain connects TRBV25-1 to TRBJ1-1, with D hard to call. CDR1 is MGHDK, CDR2 SYGVNS, per germline. Between the trimmed V and J ends, which lost 3 bases and 0 bases, there was a span of 8 bases. The CDR3 has 14 residues. CDR3 sequence reads: CASSETLLNTEAFF. The CDR3 region has the DNA TGTGCCAGCAGTGAGACGCTCCTGAACACTGAAGCTTTCTTT.

This clonotype was observed at least ten times. The chain links TRBV2 to TRBJ2-1; 9 bases match TRBD2. The junction had 8 bases not matched to a gene; V was cut back by 4 bases and J by 7 bases. Germline V gives CDR1 SNHLY, CDR2 FYNNEI. The CDR3 spans 15 residues. CDR3 bases: TGTGCCAGCAGTGCCGAAGCGGGGGGTCCGAATGAGCAGTTCTTC. It specifies CASSAEAGGPNEQFF.